The rows below give T cell receptor beta chains drawn from one sample of a study of CD8 T cells in Susac syndrome. TCRdb re-called the immunoSEQ multiplex PCR reads through MiXCR, storing one row per CDR3 protein. The sample records roughly 150,000 distinct CDR3 sequences, around 93% being singletons. Sequencing was done on a sample of CD4+ T cells from PBMCs. These receptors all come from a human donor in good health. The CDR3 runs from the conserved cysteine through the conserved F or W. Fields, in order: clone size, J gene, V gene, D gene, CDR3 protein, CDR3 DNA. A D gene is named only where the DNA matches it firmly. Size is omitted from some rows. Given values are once, few, many or a class for expanded clones.

>.|TRBJ2-5|TRBV20-1|.
CSASMGEETQYF
TGCAGTGCTAGTATGGGGGAAGAGACCCAGTACTTC
>.|TRBJ1-2|TRBV3-1|.
CASSQDPPKGGYTF
TGTGCCAGCAGCCAAGACCCCCCCAAGGGTGGCTACACCTTC
>.|TRBJ1-6|TRBV5-1|TRBD1
CASSWGTADYNSPLHF
TGCGCCAGCAGCTGGGGGACAGCAGACTATAATTCACCCCTCCACTTT
>.|TRBJ2-3|TRBV6-5|.
CASSQRGGSDTQYF
TGTGCCAGCAGCCAGCGAGGAGGATCAGATACGCAGTATTTT
>.|TRBJ1-5|TRBV29-1|.
CSVDYGGNQPQHF
TGCAGCGTTGACTACGGGGGCAATCAGCCCCAGCATTTT
>.|TRBJ2-7|TRBV20-1|TRBD2
CSARILKAGGNPVEQYF
TGCAGTGCTAGAATTTTAAAGGCGGGGGGGAACCCGGTCGAGCAGTACTTC
>.|TRBJ2-1|TRBV24-1|.
CATFRARGKNEQFF
TGTGCCACCTTTAGGGCTCGGGGAAAGAATGAGCAGTTCTTC
>once|TRBJ2-3|TRBV19|.
CASSITHTQYF
TGTGCCAGTAGTATTACCCATACGCAGTATTTT
>.|TRBJ1-1|TRBV5-1|.
CASSLRFVGENTEAFF
TGCGCCAGCAGCTTGCGCTTCGTCGGAGAGAACACTGAAGCTTTCTTT
>.|TRBJ2-5|TRBV5-1|.
CASSSVGTQETQYF
TGCGCCAGCAGCTCAGTTGGTACGCAAGAGACCCAGTACTTC
>.|TRBJ1-3|TRBV6-1|.
CASSAQGRYSGNTIYF
TGTGCCAGCAGTGCCCAGGGTAGATACTCTGGAAACACCATATATTTT
>.|TRBJ1-2|TRBV9|.
CASSSTFQGYGYTF
TGTGCCAGCAGCTCGACGTTCCAGGGGTATGGCTACACCTTC
>once|TRBJ1-1|TRBV2|.
CARQEAFF
TGTGCCCGGCAGGAAGCTTTCTTT
>.|TRBJ2-3|TRBV29-1|TRBD1
CSAARGQADTQYF
TGCAGCGCTGCAAGGGGGCAGGCAGATACGCAGTATTTT
>.|TRBJ1-4|TRBV30|TRBD1
CAWRGQGGEKLFF
TGTGCCTGGAGGGGACAGGGAGGTGAAAAACTGTTTTTT
>.|TRBJ2-7|TRBV12-3/TRBV12-4|.
CASSYDGISYEQYF
TGTGCCAGCAGTTACGACGGCATCTCCTACGAGCAGTACTTC
>.|TRBJ2-5|TRBV2|.
CASSGAETQYF
TGTGCCAGCAGTGGGGCGGAGACCCAGTACTTC
>once|TRBJ2-7|TRBV6-5|TRBD2
CASSLTSGGPYEQYF
TGTGCCAGCAGTTTGACTAGCGGGGGACCCTACGAGCAGTACTTC
>.|TRBJ1-4|TRBV13|.
CASSLVGGRSTNEKLFF
TGTGCCAGCAGCTTAGTCGGGGGGCGGTCGACTAATGAAAAACTGTTTTTT
>.|TRBJ2-1|TRBV5-1|TRBD2
CASSFAFSGGTNEQFF
TGCGCCAGCAGCTTCGCGTTCAGCGGGGGCACCAATGAGCAGTTCTTC
>.|TRBJ1-2|TRBV12-3/TRBV12-4|TRBD1
CASTADRGRGYGYTF
TGTGCCAGCACCGCCGACAGGGGGCGCGGCTATGGCTACACCTTC
>.|TRBJ1-2|TRBV25-1|.
CASSEYTSVKGYTF
TGTGCCAGCAGTGAATATACGTCCGTAAAGGGCTACACCTTC
>few|TRBJ2-4|TRBV9|TRBD1
CASSSRGDRDDIQYF
TGTGCCAGCAGCTCGAGGGGGGACAGGGATGACATTCAGTACTTC
>.|TRBJ2-3|TRBV7-3|.
CASSLTGPKSDTDTQYF
TGTGCCAGCAGCTTAACAGGCCCGAAATCCGACACAGATACGCAGTATTTT
>.|TRBJ2-3|TRBV12-3/TRBV12-4|.
CASRGDTQYF
TGTGCCAGTAGGGGAGATACGCAGTATTTT
>few|TRBJ1-6|TRBV6-6|.
CASSYGTRGSPLHF
TGTGCCAGCAGTTACGGGACCAGAGGGTCACCCCTCCACTTT